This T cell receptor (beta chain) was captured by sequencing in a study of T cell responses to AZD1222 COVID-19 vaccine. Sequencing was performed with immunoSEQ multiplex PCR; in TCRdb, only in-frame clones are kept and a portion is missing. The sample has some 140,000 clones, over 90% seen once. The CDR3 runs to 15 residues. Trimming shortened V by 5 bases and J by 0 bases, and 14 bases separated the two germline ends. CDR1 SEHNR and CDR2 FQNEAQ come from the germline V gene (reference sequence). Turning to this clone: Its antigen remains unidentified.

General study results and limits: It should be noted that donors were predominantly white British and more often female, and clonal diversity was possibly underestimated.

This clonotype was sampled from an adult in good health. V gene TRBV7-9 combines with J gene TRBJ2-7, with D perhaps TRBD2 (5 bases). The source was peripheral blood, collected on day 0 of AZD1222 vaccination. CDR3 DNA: TGTGCCAGCAGCGCGGGCCGGAAAAGCTCCTACGAGCAGTACTTC. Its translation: CASSAGRKSSYEQYF.